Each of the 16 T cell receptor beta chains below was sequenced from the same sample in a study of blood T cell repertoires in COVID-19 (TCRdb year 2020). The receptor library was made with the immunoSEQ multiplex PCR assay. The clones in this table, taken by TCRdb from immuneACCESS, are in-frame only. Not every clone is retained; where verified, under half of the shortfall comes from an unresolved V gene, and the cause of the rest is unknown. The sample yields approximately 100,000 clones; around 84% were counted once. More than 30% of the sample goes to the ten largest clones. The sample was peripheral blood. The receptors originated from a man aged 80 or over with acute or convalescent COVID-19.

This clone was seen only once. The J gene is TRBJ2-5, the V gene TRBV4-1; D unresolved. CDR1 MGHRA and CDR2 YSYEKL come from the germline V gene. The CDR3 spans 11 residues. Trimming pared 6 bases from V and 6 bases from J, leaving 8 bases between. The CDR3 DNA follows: TGCGCCAGCAGTTCCAGGAAGACCCAGTACTTC. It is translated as CASSSRKTQYF.

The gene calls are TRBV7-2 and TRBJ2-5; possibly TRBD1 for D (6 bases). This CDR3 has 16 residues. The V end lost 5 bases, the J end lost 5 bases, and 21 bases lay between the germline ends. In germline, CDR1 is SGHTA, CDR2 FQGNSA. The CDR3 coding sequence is TGTGCCAGCAGCCCCTATGTGGACAGATCCTCGGAGACCCAGTACTTC. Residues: CASSPYVDRSSETQYF.

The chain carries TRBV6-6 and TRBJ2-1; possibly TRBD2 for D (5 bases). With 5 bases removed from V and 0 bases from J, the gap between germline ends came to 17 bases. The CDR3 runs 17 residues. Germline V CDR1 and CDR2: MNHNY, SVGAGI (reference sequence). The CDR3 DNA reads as TGTGCCAGCAGTCAACCCGGGGTCGGGCGCTCCTACAATGAGCAGTTCTTC. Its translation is CASSQPGVGRSYNEQFF.

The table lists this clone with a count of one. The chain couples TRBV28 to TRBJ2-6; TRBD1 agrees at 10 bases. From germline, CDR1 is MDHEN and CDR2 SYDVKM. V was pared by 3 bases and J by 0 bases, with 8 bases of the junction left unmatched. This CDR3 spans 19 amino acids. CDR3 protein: CASSFPGTGVSSGANVLTF. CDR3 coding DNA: TGTGCCAGCAGTTTTCCCGGGACAGGGGTAAGCTCTGGGGCCAACGTCCTGACTTTC.

The DNA of the CDR3 is TGTGCCACCAGCAGAGAATACCCCAGGGATAGCAATCAGCCCCAGCATTTT. Its protein is CATSREYPRDSNQPQHF. The chain uses TRBV15 and TRBJ1-5; a weak D match, TRBD1 (5 bases). V was shortened by 0 bases and J by 0 bases, with 12 bases between the two germline ends. The CDR3 consists of 17 residues. Germline V gene lookup returns CDR1 LNHNV and CDR2 YYDKDF (reference sequence).

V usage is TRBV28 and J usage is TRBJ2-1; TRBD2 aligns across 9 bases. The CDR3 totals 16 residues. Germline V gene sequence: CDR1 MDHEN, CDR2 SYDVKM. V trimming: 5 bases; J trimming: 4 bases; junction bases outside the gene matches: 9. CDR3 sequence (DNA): TGTGCCAGCAGTACCCGGACTAGCGTAAAATACAATGAGCAGTTCTTC. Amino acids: CASSTRTSVKYNEQFF.

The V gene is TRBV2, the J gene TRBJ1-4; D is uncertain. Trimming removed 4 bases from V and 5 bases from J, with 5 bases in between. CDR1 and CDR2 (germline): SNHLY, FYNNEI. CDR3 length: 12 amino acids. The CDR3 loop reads CASSVQNEKLFF. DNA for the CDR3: TGTGCCAGCAGTGTACAGAATGAAAAACTGTTTTTT. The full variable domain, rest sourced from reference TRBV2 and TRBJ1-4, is EPEVTQTPSHQVTQMGQEVILRCVPISNHLYFYWYRQILGQKVEFLVSFYNNEISEKSEIFDDQFSVERPDGSNFTLKIRSTKLEDSAMYFCASSVQNEKLFFGSGTQLSVL.

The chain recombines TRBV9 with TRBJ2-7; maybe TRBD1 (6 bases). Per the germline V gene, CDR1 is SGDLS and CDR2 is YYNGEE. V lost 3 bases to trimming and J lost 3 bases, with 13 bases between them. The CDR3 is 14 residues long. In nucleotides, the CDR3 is TGTGCCAGCAGCGGATACAGGGACCTCTACGAGCAGTACTTC. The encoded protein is CASSGYRDLYEQYF.

CDR3 in amino acids: CASSIPGQSGEQYF. DNA of the CDR3: TGTGCCAGTAGTATCCCTGGACAGTCGGGGGAGCAGTACTTC. This sequence joins TRBV19 and TRBJ2-7, with TRBD1 as a possible D gene (6 bases). With 3 bases removed from V and 7 bases from J, the gap between germline ends came to 16 bases. This CDR3 contains 14 residues. The germline gives CDR1 LNHDA, CDR2 SQIVND (reference sequence).

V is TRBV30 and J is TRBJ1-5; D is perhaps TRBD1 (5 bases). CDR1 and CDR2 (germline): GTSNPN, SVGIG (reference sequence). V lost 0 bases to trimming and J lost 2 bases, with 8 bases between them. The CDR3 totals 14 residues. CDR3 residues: CAWSVDNRNQPQHF. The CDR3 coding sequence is TGTGCCTGGAGTGTGGACAACCGCAATCAGCCCCAGCATTTT.

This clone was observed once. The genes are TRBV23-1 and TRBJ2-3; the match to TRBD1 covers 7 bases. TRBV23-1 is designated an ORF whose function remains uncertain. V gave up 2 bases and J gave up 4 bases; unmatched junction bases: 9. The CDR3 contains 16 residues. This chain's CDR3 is CASSQRARDRSDTQYF. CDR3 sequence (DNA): TGCGCCAGCAGTCAACGAGCCCGGGACAGATCAGATACGCAGTATTTT.

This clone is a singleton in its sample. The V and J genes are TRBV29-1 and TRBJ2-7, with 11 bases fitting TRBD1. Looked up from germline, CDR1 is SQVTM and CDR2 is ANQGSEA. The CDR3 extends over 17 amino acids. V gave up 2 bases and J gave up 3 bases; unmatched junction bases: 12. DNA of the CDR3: TGCAGCGTTGAACTTTCCGGGACAGGGGGTGACCTCTACGAGCAGTACTTC. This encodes CSVELSGTGGDLYEQYF.

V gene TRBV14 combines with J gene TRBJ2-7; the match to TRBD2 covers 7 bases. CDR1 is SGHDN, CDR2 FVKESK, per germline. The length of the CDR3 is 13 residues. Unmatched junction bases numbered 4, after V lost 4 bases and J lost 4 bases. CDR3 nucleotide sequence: TGTGCCAGCAGCCCTGGGGGGGGTTACGAGCAGTACTTC. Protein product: CASSPGGGYEQYF. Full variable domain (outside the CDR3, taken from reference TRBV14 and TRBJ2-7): EAGVTQFPSHSVIEKGQTVTLRCDPISGHDNLYWYRRVMGKEIKFLLHFVKESKQDESGMPNNRFLAERTGGTYSTLKVQPAELEDSGVYFCASSPGGGYEQYFGPGTRLTVT.

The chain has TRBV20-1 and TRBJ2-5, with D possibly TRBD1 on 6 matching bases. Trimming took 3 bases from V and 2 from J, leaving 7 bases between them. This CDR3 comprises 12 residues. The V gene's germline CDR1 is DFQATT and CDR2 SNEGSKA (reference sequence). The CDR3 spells CSASTGQETQYF. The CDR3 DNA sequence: TGCAGTGCTAGTACAGGGCAAGAGACCCAGTACTTC.

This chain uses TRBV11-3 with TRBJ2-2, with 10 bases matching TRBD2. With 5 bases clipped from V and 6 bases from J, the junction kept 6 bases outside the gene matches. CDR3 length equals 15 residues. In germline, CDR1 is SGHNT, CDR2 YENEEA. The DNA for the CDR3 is TGTGCCAGCAGCCACAAAGCGGGAGGGCCCGGGGAGCTGTTTTTT. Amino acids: CASSHKAGGPGELFF.

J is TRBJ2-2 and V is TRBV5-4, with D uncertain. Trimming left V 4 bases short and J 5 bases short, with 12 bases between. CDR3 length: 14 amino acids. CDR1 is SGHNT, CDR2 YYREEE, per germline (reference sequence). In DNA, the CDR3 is TGTGCCAGCAGCCCGGGTAGGCTGACCGGGGAGCTGTTTTTT. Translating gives CASSPGRLTGELFF.